The clone carrying this TCR beta chain has more than one count but fewer than ten. This specimen comes from a study of T cell responses to AZD1222 COVID-19 vaccine. Data came from immunoSEQ multiplex PCR; TCRdb stores just in-frame clones and leaves some out. The data show around 190,000 clones, with just over 85% seen just once and around 10% held by the top ten. The V and J ends lost 0 bases and 2 bases respectively, with 11 bases between them. Germline V gene data show CDR1 as MNHNS and CDR2 as SASEGT. The length of the CDR3 is 15 residues. The chain combines TRBV6-1 with TRBJ2-7, with D perhaps matching TRBD2 (6 bases). This clonotype was sampled from an adult who received the AZD1222 COVID-19 vaccine. This material consisted of peripheral blood, taken 28 days after the second AZD1222 dose. The CDR3: CASSEAGLAPYEQYF. CDR3 sequence (DNA): TGTGCCAGCAGTGAAGCTGGCCTAGCGCCCTACGAGCAGTACTTC.